The entry below describes one TCR beta chain. Antigen unknown. The data stem from a study of CD8 T cells in ankylosing spondylitis. Study observations and caveats: CD8+ disease-linked clones were present at relatively low frequencies in blood. From matched ankylosing spondylitis synovial fluid, disease-linked clones were reportedly recovered at significantly enriched levels.

MiXCR, applied by TCRdb to the 5' RACE reads, yields one record per CDR3 protein. The top ten clones hold 3.5% to 4.5% of a sample with under 250,000 distinct CDR3 sequences, roughly 32% of them seen once. The germline V and J ends were trimmed by 1 base and 3 bases, with 9 bases remaining between them. This CDR3 has 13 residues. Germline V gene data show CDR1 as DFQATT and CDR2 as SNEGSKA (reference sequence). The sequenced sample was blood, either unsorted or a sorted T cell fraction (not recorded which). The chain carries TRBV20-1 and TRBJ1-1, with D perhaps matching TRBD1 (6 bases). The source of this sequence is a male donor with ankylosing spondylitis or in good health (not recorded which). The CDR3 DNA follows: TGCAGTGCTAGAGCCCAGGGGTACACTGAAGCTTTCTTT. Translation: CSARAQGYTEAFF.